The present TCR beta chain was sequenced within a study of cytomegalovirus exposure and HLA in healthy donors (dated by TCRdb to the late 2010s). For context, the study as a whole: An earlier analysis of approximately 600 of the donors reported 276 Gb of sequence data and some 120 million unique TCR beta sequences from some 180 million T cells. To predict cytomegalovirus infection status, the study combined high-throughput TCR immunosequencing, statistical association of individual TCRs with disease status, and machine learning. The genetic ancestry cluster associated with self-reported Caucasian donors included 81% of the 300 to 450 genotyped donors. In a later genetic analysis, genome-wide SNP genotypes for about three fifths of the roughly 670 donors were used, and that subset was treated as a discovery cohort. Every repertoire in the discovery cohort had been generated on one and the same sequencing platform. Alongside the repertoire data, information on donor age, sex, ethnicity and CMV serostatus was compiled. An earlier analysis of 587 of the donors used high-throughput TCR beta sequencing to judge whether each TCR beta V gene segment behaved as functional or pseudogenic. The later analysis used no new phenotypic data to find candidate immune exposures, relying instead on TCR beta sequences and their occurrence across donors. Both class I and class II loci were covered by HLA typing, at four-digit resolution. A later analysis re-analyzed previously published TCR beta repertoires from 550 to 700 donors and added high-resolution HLA genotyping to study TCR occurrence patterns. Using immunosequencing, the study profiled T cell repertoires from 550 to 750 subjects and related those repertoires to cytomegalovirus serostatus. Along with the roughly 670-subject first cohort, a separate validation cohort of 120 different subjects was used. Among roughly 370 genotyped donors of the cohort, an average of 235,054 unique TCR beta nucleotide sequences were sequenced per donor, roughly a sixth of them non-productive. The study aimed to test whether signatures of past pathogen exposure could be identified by cataloging public T cell receptors. Five DR-DQ haplotypes were handled as single units for association and clustering, since linkage in the cohort was strong. An early release that covered about 600 HLA-typed donors contained approximately 300 gigabases of sequencing data and around 85 million unique TCR sequences. Typing coverage differed by locus: A, B, C, DRB1 and DQB1 were typed in roughly 620-630 donors, DQA1 in about 550, DPA1 in 606, and DPB1 in about 450.

The library came from the immunoSEQ multiplex PCR assay. A mixture of 60 forward primers for TCR Vbeta segments and 13 reverse primers for TCR Jbeta segments was used in the multiplex PCR. The CDR3 region of rearranged TCR beta genes was amplified from genomic DNA with a multiplex PCR assay. Amplified TCR beta libraries were sequenced as 87-base-pair reads on the Illumina HiSeq System. The original methods were these. In a later analysis, about 80 million unique TCR beta chains were counted across the approximately 670 repertoires, and around 11 million of these chains were shared by at least two donors. To remove PCR and sequencing errors, raw reads were error-corrected and collapsed into unique sequences using a nearest-neighbor algorithm that merged closely related sequences. Alignment of CDR3 sequences to IMGT reference sequences was used to assign V, D and J gene segments. For a sequence to be retained, at least a six-nucleotide match to both a V gene segment and a J gene segment was required. A rearrangement was called productive if the CDR3 had no stop codons and remained in frame with V and J, and every other rearrangement was called non-productive. Following IMGT convention, CDR3 was defined as the stretch from the second conserved V-encoded cysteine up to the conserved J-encoded phenylalanine. Sequences without an unambiguous match to a single V gene segment were excluded from the earlier analysis of several hundred of the donors. An earlier analysis of several hundred of the donors classified V segments as functional when productive rearrangements were above 56.7% and as segregating when the standard deviation between donors was above 5%. A statistical classification framework was built to diagnose cytomegalovirus status from the catalog of TCR beta chain sequences. In a later analysis, V and J genes were assigned by comparing TCR nucleotide sequences against IMGT/GENE-DB human TR gene sequences. In a later analysis, CDR3 sequences and most-parsimonious VDJ recombination scenarios were assigned using the TCRdist pipeline. In a later analysis, every TCR beta chain was defined by the combination of its CDR3 amino acid sequence and its V-gene family, and reads without a unique V-gene family were dropped. In a later analysis, around 650 highly shared, low-generation-probability nucleotide sequences were removed to address suspected cross-contamination and a sequencing artifact. In a later analysis, a clonal expansion index for each public chain was calculated from normalized within-repertoire ranks of inferred template counts. A later analysis computed generation probabilities with a VDJ recombination model fitted to out-of-frame rearrangements, and checked the results against IGoR. Hypergeometric tests were used in a later analysis to score TCR-TCR, TCR-HLA and TCR-CMV co-occurrence, with a repertoire-size bias correction applied to the TCR pairs. False discovery rates were estimated in a later analysis by permuting HLA or CMV assignments 20 times. In a later analysis, co-occurring TCRs were grouped with DBSCAN, and TCRdist sequence similarity was added when clustering was performed within HLA-allele-positive subsets. For co-occurrence clustering, repertoires with fewer than 30,000 or more than 120,000 public chains were excluded, along with 4 to 6 repertoires with anomalous nucleotide sharing. What TCRdb holds here is the immuneACCESS table cut down to in-frame rearrangements. Part of the clones is not present; checked against another copy, under half of the missing clones reflect an unresolved V gene, and the others are unexplained. For V, J and clone size, that table is used; D and trimming come from the DNA. The sample yields some 170,000 clones; about 83% were counted once. The top ten hold about 0.85% of the sample.

As to this clone: Its antigen is still unknown. The DNA is left out, because the CDR3 cannot be placed on it with certainty; the CDR3 is given as TCRdb lists it.

Findings and caveats that apply to the study as a whole: In vitro tests confirmed that a few of the cytomegalovirus-associated TCR beta chains recognize cytomegalovirus antigens. Assigning TCR associations to individual alleles was difficult when HLA alleles, especially DR and DQ, strongly co-occurred. In an earlier analysis of roughly 560 of the donors, most TCR beta V segments were observed in productive rearrangements about 87% or about 30% of the time, broadly matching IMGT annotations. A later analysis found that TCR association rates varied across HLA loci, with DRB1 alleles showing the most associated TCRs and HLA-C alleles the fewest. A cluster of highly shared sequence variants was judged likely to represent a technical artifact of the sequencing pipeline. A further reported finding was that TCR beta sequences accurately predicted the HLA-A and HLA-B alleles for most subjects in the first cohort. Most TCR sequences were observed very rarely across donors, whereas some public TCRs were present in many individuals. For the cohort, immune exposure information was limited to CMV serostatus. In a later genetic analysis, a missense DCLRE1C variant was associated with V-gene and J-gene trimming of TCR beta chains, and the association was replicated in an independent cohort. Over 15 rarely observed V segments, including chromosome 9 orphons, were excluded from the earlier analysis of approximately 500 of the donors because counts were too low. Roughly uniform sequencing depth across donors was assumed in presence/absence analyses, although this assumption may not hold. In a later genetic analysis, fewer N-insertions in productive TCRs were reported among donors in an Asian-associated ancestry cluster than the approximately 710-donor mean. Correlated functional status among segregating V segments might be attributable to linkage disequilibrium, but an unknown experimental factor could not be ruled out. In a later analysis, some 18,000 TCR beta sequences were associated with specific HLA alleles at a false discovery rate of 0.05. The classifier was reported to diagnose cytomegalovirus status with high specificity and sensitivity in both the original cohort and the validation cohort. In a later analysis, most CMV-associated TCR beta chains were found to appear HLA-restricted, with HLA associations seemingly driven largely by CMV exposure. Because some donors lacked HLA typing at each locus, the association tests relied only on the typed subset. It was suggested by the authors that the approach could potentially be generalized to other disease states and immunological phenotypes. The study listed 170 or so TCR beta chains as associated with cytomegalovirus. In this cohort, only TCR beta chains were sequenced, and detectable features were limited by the absence of alpha or paired-chain data. According to a later analysis, parvovirus B19, influenza, CMV and Epstein-Barr virus appeared linked to several top co-occurrence clusters. In a later analysis, HLA-associated TCR beta chains showed more clonal expansion and lower generation probabilities than non-associated chains that were equally common.

The cohort was made up of under 800 healthy bone marrow donors. All cohort members were sampled while nominally healthy, although unrecorded immune exposures were likely present. The donor was CMV seronegative and belonged to the group of around 350 seronegative cohort members. Each donor provided a peripheral blood sample, and peripheral blood mononuclear cells were used for TCR beta sequencing. Genomic DNA was extracted from the blood cell samples with the Qiagen DNeasy Blood Extraction Kit. The specimen sequenced was PBMCs. The origin of this receptor is a woman aged 25-40 years in good health and CMV-seronegative.

The CDR3 reads CASSEGVAGGSKYYF. The chain is encoded by TRBV6-1 joined to TRBJ2-7; the table's D call, TRBD2, has no DNA check behind it. The germline V gene supplies CDR1 MNHNS and CDR2 SASEGT. The CDR3 measures 15 amino acids from cysteine to phenylalanine.